This T cell receptor (beta chain) originates from a study of OX40 agonist ivuxolimab in advanced cancers. Repertoires were generated with immunoSEQ multiplex PCR, while TCRdb's copy carries only in-frame clones and drops some. The data hold about 99,000 clones, with approximately 93% observed a single time. The CDR3 extends over 15 amino acids. V was clipped by 6 bases and J by 4 bases, with 18 bases between them. Germline V gene lookup returns CDR1 MDHEN and CDR2 SYDVKM. J is TRBJ1-2 and V is TRBV28, with D uncertain. The sample consisted of CD4+ or CD8+ T cells sorted from blood, taken in a trial of the OX40 agonist ivuxolimab. The clonotype comes from an adult with an advanced solid tumor such as melanoma, head and neck, liver or kidney cancer. CDR3 DNA sequence: TGTGCCAGCAGGGAGACACTCGGTCCCTCCTATGGCTACACCTTC. This gives the protein CASRETLGPSYGYTF.